This T cell receptor (beta chain) was obtained from a study of CD8 T cells in Susac syndrome. Across the study: When blood was collected, patients with Susac syndrome were therapy-naive, were taking corticosteroids, or were receiving intravenous immunoglobulin alone.

Trimming stripped 8 bases from V and 0 bases from J, with 14 bases between. Germline CDR1 DFQATT, CDR2 SNEGSKA (reference sequence). CDR3 size: 13 residues. Broader study findings: TCR sequencing and HLA analysis covered a relatively small number of individuals.

Regarding this clonotype: Its antigen is not identified.

A quantity of about 0.5 to 1 ug RNA underwent reverse transcription using random hexamers. TCRdb recomputed calls from the immunoSEQ multiplex PCR reads with MiXCR, one row per CDR3 protein. The table shows under 150,000 distinct CDR3 sequences, with roughly 95% occurring only once. TCR beta was sequenced from blood CD8+ and CD4+ T cells. Isolation of CD8+ and CD4+ T cells was performed negatively, whereas enrichment of TEMRA cells was done by FACS. Sequencing used CD4+ T cells from PBMCs. The J gene is TRBJ2-7, the V gene TRBV20-1; D is unclear. This TCR derives from a human donor with Susac syndrome. Here the CDR3 DNA reads TGCAGTACTTGGATAGAAAGCTCCTACGAGCAGTACTTC. Translated, it gives CSTWIESSYEQYF.